The source of this T cell receptor (beta chain) is a study of cytomegalovirus exposure and HLA in healthy donors. Study-wide background: A preliminary data release comprised tens of millions of unique TCRs obtained from HLA-typed donors.

In the case of this clone: The antigen is not known.

The V end was cut by 3 bases, the J end by 5 bases, with 15 bases between. Germline-derived CDR1 and CDR2 are SGHTS and YDEGEE. This CDR3 is built from 15 residues. Primers: 60 Vbeta forward and 13 Jbeta reverse. Using immunoSEQ multiplex PCR, the repertoire was profiled, and TCRdb retains in-frame clones only, with some absent. The sample includes fewer than 150,000 clones, around 77% of them seen just once. Whole-study results and caveats: It was likely that a cluster of highly shared sequence variants was a sequencing artifact.

The chain combines TRBV5-8 with TRBJ1-5, with D perhaps TRBD1 (6 bases). Sequencing was done on a sample of PBMCs. The receptor comes from a woman in her fifties or sixties in good health and CMV-seronegative. The CDR3 region is CASSSHWGLDQPQHF. In DNA, the CDR3 is TGTGCCAGCAGCTCCCACTGGGGGCTGGATCAGCCCCAGCATTTT.